This T cell receptor (beta chain) derives from a study of T cell changes during pregnancy in multiple sclerosis. Generated by immunoSEQ multiplex PCR, the TCRdb table keeps only in-frame clones and is missing some. This table has about 51,000 clones, approximately 93% appearing once. Trimming removed 0 bases from V and 7 bases from J, with 7 bases in between. This CDR3 has 12 residues. The germline gives CDR1 SGHNT, CDR2 YYREEE (reference sequence). This sample comprised peripheral blood, obtained in the second trimester of pregnancy. The source is a female donor with multiple sclerosis, enrolled in a pregnancy study. V is TRBV5-4 and J is TRBJ1-1; weak D call: TRBD1 (6 bases). Here the CDR3 reads CASSLEQGEAFF. In nucleotides, the CDR3 is TGTGCCAGCAGCTTGGAACAGGGTGAAGCTTTCTTT.